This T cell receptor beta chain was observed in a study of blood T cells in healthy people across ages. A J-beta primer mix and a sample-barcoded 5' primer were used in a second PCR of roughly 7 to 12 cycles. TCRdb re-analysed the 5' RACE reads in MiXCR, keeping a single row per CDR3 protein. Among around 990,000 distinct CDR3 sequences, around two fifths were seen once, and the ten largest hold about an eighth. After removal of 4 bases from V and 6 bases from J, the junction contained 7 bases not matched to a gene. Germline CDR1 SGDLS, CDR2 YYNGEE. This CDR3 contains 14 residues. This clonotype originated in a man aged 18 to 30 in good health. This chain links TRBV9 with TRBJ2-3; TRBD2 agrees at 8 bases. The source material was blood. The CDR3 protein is CASSQTSGPDTQYF. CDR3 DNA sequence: TGTGCCAGCAGCCAAACTAGCGGCCCGGATACGCAGTATTTT.